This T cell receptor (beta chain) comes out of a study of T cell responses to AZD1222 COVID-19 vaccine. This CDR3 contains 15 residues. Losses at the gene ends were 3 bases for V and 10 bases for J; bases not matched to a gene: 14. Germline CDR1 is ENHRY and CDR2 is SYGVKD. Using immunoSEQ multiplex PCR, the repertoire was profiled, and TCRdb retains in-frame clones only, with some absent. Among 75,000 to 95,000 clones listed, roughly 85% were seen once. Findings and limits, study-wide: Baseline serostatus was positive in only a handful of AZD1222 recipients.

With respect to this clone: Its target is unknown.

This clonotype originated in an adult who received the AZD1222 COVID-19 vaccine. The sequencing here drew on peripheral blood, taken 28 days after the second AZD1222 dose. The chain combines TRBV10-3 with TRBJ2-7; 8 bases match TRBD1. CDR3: CAISEPDRGVNYQYF. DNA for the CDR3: TGTGCCATCAGTGAACCAGACAGGGGCGTAAATTACCAGTACTTC.